What follows are 5 T cell receptor beta chains derived from one specimen sequenced in a study of blood T cell repertoires in COVID-19. The protocol was immunoSEQ multiplex PCR, while the TCRdb copy is restricted to in-frame clones and leaves out a portion. The repertoire holds 90,000 to 120,000 clones, roughly nine tenths seen once, with under 5.5% in the top ten. The specimen was peripheral blood. Source of these receptors: a man between 35 and 55 years old with active or convalescent COVID-19.

This clone is a singleton in its sample. The V call is TRBV7-9, the J call TRBJ1-1, with D possibly matching TRBD1 (5 bases). Germline assignment: CDR1 SEHNR and CDR2 FQNEAQ (reference sequence). The CDR3 is 13 amino acids. With 4 bases removed from V and 3 bases from J, the gap between germline ends came to 9 bases. This chain's CDR3 is CASSSGGDTEAFF. The CDR3 DNA reads as TGTGCCAGCAGCTCGGGGGGTGACACTGAAGCTTTCTTT.

The rearrangement uses TRBV6-1 and TRBJ1-1; TRBD1 matches at 7 bases. This CDR3 has 15 amino acids. CDR1 is MNHNS, CDR2 SASEGT, per germline. With V trimmed by 2 bases and J by 3 bases, 6 bases remained unmatched. CDR3 residues: CASSEWGTGDTEAFF. CDR3 coding DNA: TGTGCCAGCAGTGAATGGGGCACAGGGGACACTGAAGCTTTCTTT.

The gene calls are TRBV18 and TRBJ2-5; 10 bases align to TRBD2. Germline V gene data show CDR1 as KGHSH and CDR2 as LQKENI. The CDR3 totals 15 residues. With 3 bases clipped from V and 2 bases from J, the junction kept 3 bases outside the gene matches. DNA of the CDR3: TGTGCCAGCTCACCCGGACTAGCGGCTCAAGAGACCCAGTACTTC. Protein: CASSPGLAAQETQYF.

This sequence joins TRBV3-1 (or the pseudogene TRBV3-2) and TRBJ2-7, with a tentative D call TRBD1 (5 bases). The CDR3 has 14 amino acids. V gave up 4 bases and J gave up 6 bases, with 16 bases separating them. In germline, CDR1 is LGHDT, CDR2 YNNKEL (reference sequence). The CDR3 nucleotides are TGTGCCAGCAGCCGATTACACCAGGGAACCGAGCAGTACTTC. Translating it yields CASSRLHQGTEQYF.

This chain joins TRBV14 and TRBJ1-2; D may be TRBD1 (5 bases). With 1 base removed from V and 7 bases from J, the gap between germline ends came to 16 bases. Germline V gives CDR1 SGHDN, CDR2 FVKESK. The CDR3 spans 15 residues. The CDR3 coding sequence is TGTGCCAGCAGCCAAGTCGTGGGGACTCTGGGTGGCTACACCTTC. It yields the protein CASSQVVGTLGGYTF.